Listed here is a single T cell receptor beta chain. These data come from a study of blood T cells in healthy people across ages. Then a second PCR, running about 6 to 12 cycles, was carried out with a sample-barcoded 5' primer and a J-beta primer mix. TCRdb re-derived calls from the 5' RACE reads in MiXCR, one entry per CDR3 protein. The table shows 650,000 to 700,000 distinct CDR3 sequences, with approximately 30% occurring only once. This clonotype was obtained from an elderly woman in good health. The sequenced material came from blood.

CDR3 loop: CSARDGGAQETQYF. DNA for the CDR3: TGCAGTGCTAGAGATGGCGGTGCTCAAGAGACCCAGTACTTC. This sequence joins TRBV20-1 and TRBJ2-5; no clear D gene. Germline V gene data show CDR1 as DFQATT and CDR2 as SNEGSKA (reference sequence). The CDR3 has 14 residues. V was pared by 0 bases and J by 2 bases, with 10 bases between.